This TCR beta chain was documented in a study of T-cell memory formation after mild COVID-19. One entry per CDR3 protein results from TCRdb running MiXCR on the 5' RACE reads. This sample has about 440,000 distinct CDR3 sequences; 20% occur once, and the top ten carry approximately 8.1%. The CDR3 covers 13 residues. The V gene end was trimmed by 5 bases and the J gene end by 3 bases; junction bases not matched to a gene: 4. CDR1 is SNHLY, CDR2 FYNNEI, per germline. This clonotype was found many times. Its matching antigen is unknown. Findings and limits, study-wide: Clonal second-wave expansions that peaked on day 37 had unconfirmed SARS-CoV-2 specificity.

Input material: PBMCs or a T cell subset sorted from them (not recorded which). The rearrangement joins TRBV2 to TRBJ2-7, with TRBD1 identical over 7 bases. The clonotype comes from an adult woman who had mild COVID-19 (a few samples of this study predate the infection). Cell type and time point are not known. The CDR3 sequence: CASSSRDSYEQYF. For the CDR3, the DNA is TGTGCCAGCAGTTCCCGGGACAGCTACGAGCAGTACTTC.